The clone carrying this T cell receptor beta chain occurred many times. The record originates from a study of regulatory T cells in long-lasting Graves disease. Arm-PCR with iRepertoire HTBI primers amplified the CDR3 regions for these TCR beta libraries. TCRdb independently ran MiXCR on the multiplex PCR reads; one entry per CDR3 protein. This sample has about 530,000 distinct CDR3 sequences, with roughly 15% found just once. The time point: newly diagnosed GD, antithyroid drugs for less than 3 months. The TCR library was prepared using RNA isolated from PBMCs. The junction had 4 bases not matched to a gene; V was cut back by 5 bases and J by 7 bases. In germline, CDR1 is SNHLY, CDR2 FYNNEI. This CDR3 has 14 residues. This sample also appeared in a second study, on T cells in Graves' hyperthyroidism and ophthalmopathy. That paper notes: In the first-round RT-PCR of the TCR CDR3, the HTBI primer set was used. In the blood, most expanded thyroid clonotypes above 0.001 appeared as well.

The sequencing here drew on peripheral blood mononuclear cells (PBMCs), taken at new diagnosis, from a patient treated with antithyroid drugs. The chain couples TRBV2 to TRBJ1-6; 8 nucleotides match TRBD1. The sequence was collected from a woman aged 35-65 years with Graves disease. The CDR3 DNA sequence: TGTGCCAGCAGTTTGGGACAGGAGAATTCACCCCTCCACTTT. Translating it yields CASSLGQENSPLHF.